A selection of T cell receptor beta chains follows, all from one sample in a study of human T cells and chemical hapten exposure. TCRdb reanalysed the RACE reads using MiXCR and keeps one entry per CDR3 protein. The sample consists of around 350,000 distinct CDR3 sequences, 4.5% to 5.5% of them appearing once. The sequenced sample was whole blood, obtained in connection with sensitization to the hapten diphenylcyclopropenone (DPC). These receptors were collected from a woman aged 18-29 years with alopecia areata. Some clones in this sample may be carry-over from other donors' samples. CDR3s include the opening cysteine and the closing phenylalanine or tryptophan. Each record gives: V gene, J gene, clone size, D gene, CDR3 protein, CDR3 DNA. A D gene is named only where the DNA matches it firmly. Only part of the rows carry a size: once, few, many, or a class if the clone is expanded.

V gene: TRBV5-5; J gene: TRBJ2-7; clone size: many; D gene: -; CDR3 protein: CASQLALSRYEQYF; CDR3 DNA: TGTGCCAGCCAACTGGCCCTTTCGAGGTACGAGCAGTACTTC
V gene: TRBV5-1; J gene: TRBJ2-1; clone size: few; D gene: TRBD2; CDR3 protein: CASSLARLAAQNEQFF; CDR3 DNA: TGCGCCAGCAGCTTGGCGAGGCTAGCGGCCCAAAATGAGCAGTTCTTC
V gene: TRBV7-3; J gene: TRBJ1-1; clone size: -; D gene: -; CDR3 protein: CASSSWDGKNTEAFF; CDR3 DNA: TGTGCCAGCAGCTCATGGGACGGGAAGAACACTGAAGCTTTCTTT
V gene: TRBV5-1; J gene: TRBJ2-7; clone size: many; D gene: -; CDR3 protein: CASSLVAGAGEQYF; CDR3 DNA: TGCGCCAGCAGCTTGGTGGCGGGGGCTGGTGAGCAGTACTTC
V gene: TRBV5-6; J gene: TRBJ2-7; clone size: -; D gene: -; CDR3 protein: CASSLVRRYPYEQYF; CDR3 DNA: TGTGCCAGCAGCTTGGTCAGGCGTTACCCCTACGAGCAGTACTTC
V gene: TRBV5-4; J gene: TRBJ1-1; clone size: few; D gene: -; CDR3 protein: CASSLEARAQIGEAFF; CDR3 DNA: TGTGCCAGCAGCTTGGAAGCAAGGGCACAGATCGGAGAGGCTTTCTTT
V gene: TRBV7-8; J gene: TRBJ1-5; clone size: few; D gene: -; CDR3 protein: CASRLGQRLSNQPQHF; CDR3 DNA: TGTGCCAGCCGATTAGGACAGAGGCTTAGCAATCAGCCCCAGCATTTT
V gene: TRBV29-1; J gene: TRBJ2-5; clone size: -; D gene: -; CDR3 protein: CSVRGGQETQYF; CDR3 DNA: TGCAGCGTTAGAGGGGGACAAGAGACCCAGTACTTC
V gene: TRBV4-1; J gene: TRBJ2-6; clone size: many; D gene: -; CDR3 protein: CASRRPGSGANVLTF; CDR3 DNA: TGCGCCAGCCGCCGTCCGGGCTCTGGGGCCAACGTCCTGACTTTC
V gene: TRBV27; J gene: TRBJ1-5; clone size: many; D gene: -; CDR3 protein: CASSFRGFGQPQHF; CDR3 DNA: TGTGCCAGCAGTTTCAGAGGGTTTGGTCAGCCCCAGCATTTT
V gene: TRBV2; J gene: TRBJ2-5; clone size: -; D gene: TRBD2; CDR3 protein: CASTLAGGRQETQYF; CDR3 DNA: TGTGCCAGCACTCTAGCGGGGGGGCGGCAAGAGACCCAGTACTTC
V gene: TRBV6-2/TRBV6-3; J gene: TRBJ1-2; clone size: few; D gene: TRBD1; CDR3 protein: CASSPPDRVYGYTF; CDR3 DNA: TGTGCCAGCAGCCCCCCGGACAGGGTATATGGCTACACCTTC
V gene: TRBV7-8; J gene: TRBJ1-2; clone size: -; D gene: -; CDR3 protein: CASSLRDWDYGYTF; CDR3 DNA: TGTGCCAGCAGCCTAAGGGACTGGGACTATGGCTACACCTTC
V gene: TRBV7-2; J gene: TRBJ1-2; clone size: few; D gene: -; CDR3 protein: CASSLLGAGYTF; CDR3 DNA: TGTGCCAGCAGCTTACTCGGAGCGGGCTACACCTTC
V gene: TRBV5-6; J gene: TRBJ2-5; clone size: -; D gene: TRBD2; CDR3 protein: CASSFKLAGEETQYF; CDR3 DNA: TGTGCCAGCAGCTTCAAACTAGCGGGGGAAGAGACCCAGTACTTC
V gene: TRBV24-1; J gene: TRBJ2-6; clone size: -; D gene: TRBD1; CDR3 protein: CATSDSRDSIFSGANVLTF; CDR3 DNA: TGTGCCACCAGTGATTCCCGGGACAGTATATTCTCTGGGGCCAACGTCCTGACTTTC
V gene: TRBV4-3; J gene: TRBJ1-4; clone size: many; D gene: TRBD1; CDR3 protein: CASSQEGRTGPEKLFF; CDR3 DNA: TGCGCCAGCAGCCAAGAAGGTCGGACAGGCCCCGAAAAACTGTTTTTT
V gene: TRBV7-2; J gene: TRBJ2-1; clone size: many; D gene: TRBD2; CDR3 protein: CASSQRTSGGYNEQFF; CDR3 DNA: TGTGCCAGCAGCCAAAGGACTAGCGGGGGGTACAATGAGCAGTTCTTC
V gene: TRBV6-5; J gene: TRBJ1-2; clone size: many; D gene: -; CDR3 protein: CASSYSMGRGAYGYTF; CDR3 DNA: TGTGCCAGCAGTTACTCGATGGGGCGGGGCGCGTATGGCTACACCTTC
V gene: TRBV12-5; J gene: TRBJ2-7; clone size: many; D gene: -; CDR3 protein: CASGRTRTPEQYF; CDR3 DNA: TGTGCTAGTGGCCGGACCCGTACCCCCGAGCAGTACTTC
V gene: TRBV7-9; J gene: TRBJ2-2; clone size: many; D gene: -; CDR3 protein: CASSSYMVPGELFF; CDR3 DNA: TGTGCCAGCAGCTCCTACATGGTTCCCGGGGAGCTGTTTTTT
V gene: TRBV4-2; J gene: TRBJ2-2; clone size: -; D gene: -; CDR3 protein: CASSQYHGDLNTGELFF; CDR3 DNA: TGTGCCAGCAGCCAATACCACGGGGATTTGAACACCGGGGAGCTGTTTTTT
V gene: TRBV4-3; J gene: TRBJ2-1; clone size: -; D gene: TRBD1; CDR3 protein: CASSHLQGAGGDEQFF; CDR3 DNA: TGCGCCAGCAGCCACCTACAGGGGGCCGGCGGTGATGAGCAGTTCTTC
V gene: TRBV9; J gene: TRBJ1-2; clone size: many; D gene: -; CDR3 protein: CASSVVSGQRQKHLNF; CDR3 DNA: TGTGCCAGCAGCGTAGTTTCGGGGCAGCGACAAAAACATCTTAACTTC
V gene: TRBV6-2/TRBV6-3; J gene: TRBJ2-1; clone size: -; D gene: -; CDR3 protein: CASSILGKGTYNEQFF; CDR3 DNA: TGTGCCAGCAGTATCCTGGGGAAGGGAACCTACAATGAGCAGTTCTTC
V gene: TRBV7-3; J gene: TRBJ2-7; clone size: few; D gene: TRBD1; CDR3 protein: CASSLIGGTGLSSGQYF; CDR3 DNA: TGTGCCAGCAGCTTAATTGGCGGGACAGGTCTGTCTTCAGGGCAGTACTTC
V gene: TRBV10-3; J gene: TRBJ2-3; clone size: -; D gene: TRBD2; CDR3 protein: CAISDLQRGDTDTQYF; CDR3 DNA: TGTGCCATCAGTGATTTGCAGCGGGGGGACACAGATACGCAGTATTTT